The 3 T cell receptor beta chains below come from one sample, sequenced in a study of blood T cell repertoires in COVID-19. The repertoire was sequenced with immunoSEQ multiplex PCR; TCRdb's copy has only in-frame clones and lacks some. The sample records more than 95,000 clones, roughly 80% being singletons. The sample taken for sequencing was peripheral blood. These receptors originate from an elderly woman with acute or convalescent COVID-19.

This chain links TRBV24-1 with TRBJ1-5; TRBD1 matches 7 bases. This CDR3 has 14 residues. Germline V gives CDR1 KGHDR, CDR2 SFDVKD. The V and J ends lost 5 bases and 4 bases, in that order; junction bases with no gene match: 4. The CDR3 reads CATSGQQGNQPQHF. The CDR3 coding sequence is TGTGCCACCAGTGGACAACAGGGGAATCAGCCCCAGCATTTT.

The chain has TRBV11-2 and TRBJ2-7, with D possibly matching TRBD1 (6 bases). The CDR3 runs to 15 residues. The V end was cut by 1 base, the J end by 3 bases, with 13 bases between. CDR1 is SGHAT, CDR2 FQNNGV, per germline. This CDR3 reads CASSLAGDKGYEQYF. In DNA form, the CDR3 reads TGTGCCAGCAGCTTAGCTGGGGACAAAGGCTACGAGCAGTACTTC.

This clone appeared once. J is TRBJ1-1 and V is TRBV7-9; 8 nucleotides align to TRBD1. Germline loops: CDR1 SEHNR, CDR2 FQNEAQ (reference sequence). J gave up 1 base and V 5 bases, and 6 bases lay outside the gene matches. The CDR3 length is 15 residues. CDR3: CASSLEGTGNTEAFF. CDR3 DNA: TGTGCCAGCAGCCTCGAAGGGACAGGGAACACTGAAGCTTTCTTT.